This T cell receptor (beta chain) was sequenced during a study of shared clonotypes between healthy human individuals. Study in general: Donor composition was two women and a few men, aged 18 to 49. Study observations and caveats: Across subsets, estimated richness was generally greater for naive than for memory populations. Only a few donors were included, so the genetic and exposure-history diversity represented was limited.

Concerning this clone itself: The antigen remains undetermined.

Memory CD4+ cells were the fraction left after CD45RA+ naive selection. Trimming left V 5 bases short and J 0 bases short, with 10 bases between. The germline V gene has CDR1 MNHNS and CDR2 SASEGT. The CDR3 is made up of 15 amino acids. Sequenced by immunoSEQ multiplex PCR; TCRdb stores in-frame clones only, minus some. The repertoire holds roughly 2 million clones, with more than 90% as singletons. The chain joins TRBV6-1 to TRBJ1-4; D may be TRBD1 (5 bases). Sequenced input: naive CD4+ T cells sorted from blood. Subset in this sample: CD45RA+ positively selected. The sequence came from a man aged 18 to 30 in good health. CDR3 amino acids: CASSRDPSTNEKLFF. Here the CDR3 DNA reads TGTGCCAGCAGTCGGGACCCTTCAACTAATGAAAAACTGTTTTTT.